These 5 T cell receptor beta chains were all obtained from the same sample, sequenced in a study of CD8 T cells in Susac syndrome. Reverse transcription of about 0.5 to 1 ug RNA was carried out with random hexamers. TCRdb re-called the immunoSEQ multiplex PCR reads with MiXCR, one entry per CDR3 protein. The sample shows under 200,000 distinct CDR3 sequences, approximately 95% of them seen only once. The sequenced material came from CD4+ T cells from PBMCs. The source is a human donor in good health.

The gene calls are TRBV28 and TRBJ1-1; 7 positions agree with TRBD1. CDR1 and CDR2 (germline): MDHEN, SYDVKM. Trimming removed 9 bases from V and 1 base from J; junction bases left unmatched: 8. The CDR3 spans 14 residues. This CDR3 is CASKTGQSNTEAFF. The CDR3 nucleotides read TGTGCCAGTAAAACGGGACAGTCGAACACTGAAGCTTTCTTT. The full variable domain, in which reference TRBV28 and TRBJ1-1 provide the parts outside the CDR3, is DVKVTQSSRYLVKRTGEKVFLECVQDMDHENMFWYRQDPGLGLRLIYFSYDVKMKEKGDIPEGYSVSREKKERFSLILESASTNQTSMYLCASKTGQSNTEAFFGQGTRLTVV.

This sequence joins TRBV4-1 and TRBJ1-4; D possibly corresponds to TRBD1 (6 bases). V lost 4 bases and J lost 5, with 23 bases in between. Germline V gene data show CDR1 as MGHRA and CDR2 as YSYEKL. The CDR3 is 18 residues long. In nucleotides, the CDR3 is TGCGCCAGCAGCCCTAGGGGGGCAGGGACCGCAGCGAATGAAAAACTGTTTTTT. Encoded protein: CASSPRGAGTAANEKLFF.

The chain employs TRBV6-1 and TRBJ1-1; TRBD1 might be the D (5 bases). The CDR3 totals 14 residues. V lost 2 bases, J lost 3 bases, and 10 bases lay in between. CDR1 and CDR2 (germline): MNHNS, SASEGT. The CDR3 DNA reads TGTGCCAGCAGTGAATGGCAGGGTTACACTGAAGCTTTCTTT. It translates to CASSEWQGYTEAFF.

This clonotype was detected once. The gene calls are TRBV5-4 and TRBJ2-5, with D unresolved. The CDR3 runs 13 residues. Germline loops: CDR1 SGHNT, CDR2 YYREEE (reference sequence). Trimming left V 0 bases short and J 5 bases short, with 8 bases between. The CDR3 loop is CASSLARSETQYF. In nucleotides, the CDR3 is TGTGCCAGCAGCTTGGCTCGTTCGGAGACCCAGTACTTC.

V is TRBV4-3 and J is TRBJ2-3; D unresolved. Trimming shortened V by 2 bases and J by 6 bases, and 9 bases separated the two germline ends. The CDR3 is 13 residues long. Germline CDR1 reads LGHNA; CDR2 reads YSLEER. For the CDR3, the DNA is TGCGCCAGCAGCCAAAACCTGGGGGATACGCAGTATTTT. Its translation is CASSQNLGDTQYF.